This TCR beta chain is from a study of blood T cell repertoires in COVID-19. Assay used: immunoSEQ multiplex PCR; TCRdb lists only in-frame clones, some missing. The table lists approximately 140,000 clones, around 82% of them singletons, with 13% in the top ten. CDR3 size: 15 residues. The V gene lost 1 base and the J gene lost 2 bases, with 12 bases spanning the gap. Per the germline V gene, CDR1 is MNHEY and CDR2 is SMNVEV (reference sequence). The sample comprised peripheral blood. The V call is TRBV27, the J call TRBJ2-7; no reliable D call. The TCR was taken from a man aged 55 to 70 with active or convalescent COVID-19. The CDR3 bases are TGTGCCAGCAGTTTATTTGGCCAGGATCCCTACGAGCAGTACTTC. It translates to CASSLFGQDPYEQYF.